The clone carrying this T cell receptor beta chain has a handful of counts. Its target is unknown. Primers used in a second PCR of roughly 6 to 12 cycles were a sample-barcoded 5' primer and a J-beta primer mix. MiXCR, run by TCRdb on the 5' RACE reads, gives a single entry per CDR3 protein. The sample holds under 1,000,000 distinct CDR3 sequences, 35% to 40% seen once. Germline values: CDR1 SGHRS, CDR2 YFSETQ. CDR3 length: 15 amino acids. V gave up 6 bases and J gave up 4 bases; unmatched junction bases: 7. This sample stems from a study of blood T cells in healthy people across ages. Study information: About one barcoded TCR beta cDNA was captured per two T cells.

Study results and caveats: Percentage of naive T cells showed a strong correlation with TCR beta diversity.

This chain joins TRBV5-1 and TRBJ2-1, with 10 bases aligning to TRBD2. Material for sequencing was blood. The sequence came from a man aged 18-30 years in good health. The CDR3 coding sequence is TGCGCCAGCACCCTAGCGGGGGACAGGTACAATGAGCAGTTCTTC. Its protein product is CASTLAGDRYNEQFF.